These 3 T cell receptor beta chains originate from one sample sequenced in a study of control samples from healthy donors and cancer patients. Here immunoSEQ multiplex PCR was the method, and the copy in TCRdb shows in-frame clones only, minus some. The sample has 15,000 to 20,000 clones; just over 85% are singletons. The sequenced sample consisted of PBMCs. Source of these receptors: a woman in her sixties or seventies with colorectal cancer.

The chain recombines TRBV24-1 with TRBJ1-2; 9 nucleotides line up with TRBD1. V gave up 3 bases and J gave up 1 base; unmatched junction bases: 8. There are 17 residues in the CDR3. The germline CDR1 and CDR2 sequences are KGHDR and SFDVKD. The CDR3 bases are TGTGCCACCAGTGATGGGACAGGGACGGGATTTAACTATGGCTACACCTTC. This translates into CATSDGTGTGFNYGYTF.

The chain couples TRBV6-2 or TRBV6-3 to TRBJ2-1; D not certain. Germline CDR1 reads MNHEY; CDR2 reads SVGEGT. The CDR3 has 14 amino acids. Trimming took 7 bases from V and 4 from J, leaving 14 bases between them. The CDR3 region has the DNA TGTGCCAGCAACCCGCTAGGAAGGTACAATGAGCAGTTCTTC. Encoded protein: CASNPLGRYNEQFF.

This clone was found once. V usage is TRBV5-6 and J usage is TRBJ2-7; tentative D call: TRBD2 (6 bases). This CDR3 region has 12 residues. Germline V gives CDR1 SGHDT, CDR2 YYEEEE. Trimming removed 4 bases at V and 7 bases at J, with 12 bases between. CDR3 sequence: CASSRRDWEQYF. In DNA, the CDR3 is TGTGCCAGCAGCCGGAGGGACTGGGAGCAGTACTTC.